The entry below describes one T cell receptor (beta chain). Its antigen remains unidentified. The junction departs from germline at one end; a sequencing error may be responsible. The data were obtained in a study of T cells in Graves' hyperthyroidism and ophthalmopathy. TCR beta CDR3 regions were amplified from RNA. During a first-round RT-PCR of the TCR CDR3, the HTBI primer set was used. TCRdb fed the multiplex PCR reads into MiXCR, producing one record per CDR3 protein. The sample has 200,000 to 300,000 distinct CDR3 sequences; roughly 22% are singletons. Findings and limits, study-wide: The model foresaw ophthalmopathy a median roughly 6.3 months prior to onset.

Sequencing used blood. This receptor was obtained from a woman in her 40s with Graves' ophthalmopathy.

As DNA, the CDR3 is TGTGCCAGCAGCTTAGGTACGTGGGAACTACGGGACAATAAGCAGTTCTTC. Translating gives CASSLGTWELRDNKQFF. The chain joins TRBV11-1 to TRBJ2-1; D possibly corresponds to TRBD1 (6 bases). From germline, CDR1 is SGHAT and CDR2 FQDESV (reference sequence). The CDR3 extends over 17 amino acids.